This is a list of T cell receptor beta chains from one sample in a study of patients and donors after allogeneic stem cell transplantation. TCRdb processed the RT-PCR reads anew with MiXCR; each CDR3 protein has one entry. The sample has more than 150,000 distinct CDR3 sequences; 20% to 25% are singletons. Sequences were obtained from blood, either unsorted or a sorted T cell fraction (not recorded which). All receptors derive from a human donor who was either an allogeneic HSCT recipient or a stem cell or donor lymphocyte infusion donor (not recorded which). It is not recorded whose cells these are; they may come from a transplant donor. CDR3s include the opening cysteine and the closing phenylalanine or tryptophan.

>TRBV20-1|TRBJ2-7
CSALGTGSYEQYF
>TRBV14|TRBJ2-7
CASSQRRPLHNREQYF
>TRBV7-8|TRBJ1-6
CASRRTGLAGPLHF
>TRBV12-3/TRBV12-4|TRBJ2-2
CASSGFAGELFF
>TRBV20-1|TRBJ2-3
CSAFWTGGTDTQYF
>TRBV20-1|TRBJ1-3
CSASGPDLGNTIYF
>TRBV4-2|TRBJ1-4
CASSQDFAGATNEKLFF
>TRBV4-1|TRBJ1-1
CASSRGQGVGTEAFF
>TRBV3-1|TRBJ2-1
CASSQGPYNEQFF
>TRBV7-2|TRBJ2-3
CASGRLAGIADTQYF
>TRBV10-3|TRBJ2-1
CAISDFPGKNEQFF
>TRBV5-1|TRBJ2-3
CASSLTDLQGYTSTDTQYF
>TRBV3-1|TRBJ1-5
CASSQEIAQPQHF
>TRBV5-6|TRBJ1-2
CASSHGTDNRYGYTF
>TRBV5-1|TRBJ2-1
CASSLGGSLNEQFF
>TRBV12-3/TRBV12-4|TRBJ2-1
CASNQDRESNEQFF
>TRBV7-8|TRBJ1-5
CASSLRGDRAPNQPQHF
>TRBV5-1|TRBJ2-7
CASSLSPSSYEQYF
>TRBV30|TRBJ1-3
CAWGAGGNSGNTIYF
>TRBV20-1|TRBJ2-3
CSAGTAKGDTQYF
>TRBV2|TRBJ1-4
CASRTGGEKLFF
>TRBV20-1|TRBJ2-7
CSALLPLSYEQYF
>TRBV5-6|TRBJ1-1
CASSLPQGTTEAFF
>TRBV10-3|TRBJ2-5
CAISESGLAGRRETQYF
>TRBV5-1|TRBJ1-4
CASSASPNEKLFF
>TRBV7-2|TRBJ1-2
CASSPRGQVPANYGYTF
>TRBV12-3/TRBV12-4|TRBJ1-2
CASNRRDVDYGYTF
>TRBV20-1|TRBJ2-1
CSARGGGNKGEQFF
>TRBV14|TRBJ2-3
CASSQTNRAVTQYF
>TRBV9|TRBJ2-7
CASSPSGTFSYEQYF
>TRBV4-3|TRBJ2-7
CASSQDFNSRTGEQYF
>TRBV7-9|TRBJ2-7
CASSPLGQSYEQYF
>TRBV5-1|TRBJ2-7
CASSLDQGAKYEQYF
>TRBV20-1|TRBJ1-5
CSASMGDRVQPQHF
>TRBV11-1|TRBJ2-4
CASSTSNRGRDIQYF
>TRBV29-1|TRBJ1-5
CSVVGQLDQPQHF
>TRBV10-3|TRBJ1-1
CAISGTGGKTEAFF
>TRBV20-1|TRBJ2-7
CSATPPQESYEQYF
>TRBV7-3|TRBJ2-1
CASSSSGTSFYEQFF
>TRBV7-9|TRBJ2-1
CASSLAAEQFF
>TRBV27|TRBJ2-2
CAVRIAGELFF
>TRBV29-1|TRBJ2-1
CSVGGLAGRSYNEQFF
>TRBV4-2|TRBJ2-1
CASSQDGGGSYNEQFF
>TRBV10-3|TRBJ2-1
CAIRNHRGNEQFF
>TRBV27|TRBJ1-1
CASSFSRTGATEAFF